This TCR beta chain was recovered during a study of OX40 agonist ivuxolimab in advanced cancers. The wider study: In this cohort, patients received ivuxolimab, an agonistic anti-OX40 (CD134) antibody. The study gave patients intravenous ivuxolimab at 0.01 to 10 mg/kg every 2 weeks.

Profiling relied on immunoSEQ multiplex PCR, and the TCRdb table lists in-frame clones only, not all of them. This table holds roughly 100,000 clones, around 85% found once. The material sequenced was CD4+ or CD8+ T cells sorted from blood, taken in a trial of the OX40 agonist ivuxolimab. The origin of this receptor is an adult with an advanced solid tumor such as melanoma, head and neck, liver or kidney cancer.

This chain's CDR3 is CASLDRGYGYTF. DNA for the CDR3: TGTGCCAGTCTCGACAGGGGCTATGGCTACACCTTC. The chain carries TRBV19 and TRBJ1-2; 8 bases agree with TRBD1. CDR3 length: 12 residues. The trim removed 8 bases at V and 4 bases at J, leaving 3 bases unmatched. Germline CDR1 reads LNHDA; CDR2 reads SQIVND (reference sequence).